This record concerns one TCR beta chain sequence. The data derive from a study of blood T cell repertoires in COVID-19. Assay: immunoSEQ multiplex PCR; the TCRdb copy retains only in-frame clones and omits some. This sample has some 180,000 clones, with about 86% found just once. The CDR3 length is 16 residues. Germline CDR1 reads KGHSH; CDR2 reads LQKENI. V dropped 6 bases and J dropped 2 bases, with 17 bases sitting between them. V usage is TRBV18 and J usage is TRBJ1-5; D might be TRBD1 (5 bases). The source is a man between 65 and 79 years old with active or convalescent COVID-19. Sequenced sample: peripheral blood. CDR3 in amino acids: CASSLTGGSGNQPQHF. The CDR3 coding sequence is TGTGCCAGCTCCCTCACGGGGGGGAGTGGCAATCAGCCCCAGCATTTT.